The T cell receptor (beta chain) described here comes from a study of blood T cell repertoires in COVID-19. Study as a whole: Donors in the United States, Italy and Spain gave samples during acute or convalescent COVID-19. In each case, the material was cDNA or gDNA derived from T cells, B-cell-depleted T cells, or PBMCs.

As handled by the study authors: Amplification with reference gene primers provided the estimates of nucleated cell counts. The data were produced by immunoSEQ multiplex PCR, yet TCRdb's version contains in-frame clones alone and is incomplete. That table supplies the V and J calls and clone size; D and trimming were determined from the DNA. The repertoire holds approximately 96,000 clones, with roughly 80% as singletons. The source material was peripheral blood. The TCR comes from a woman of 80 years or more with acute or convalescent COVID-19.

This chain's CDR3 is CASSNSPGTSGYTF. The CDR3 DNA follows: TGTGCCAGCAGCAACAGTCCGGGAACTAGTGGCTACACCTTC. The chain employs TRBV3-1 (or the pseudogene TRBV3-2) and TRBJ1-2; D not resolved. The CDR3 is 14 amino acids. The germline CDR1 and CDR2 sequences are LGHDT and YNNKEL (reference sequence). Trimming took 5 bases from V and 7 from J, leaving 17 bases between them.